This T cell receptor beta chain came from a study of cytomegalovirus exposure and HLA in healthy donors. General observations from the study: The tendency of first-cohort TCR clusters to co-occur in the 130 or so validation repertoires was identified by a subsequent analysis. The authors enumerated over 150 TCR beta chains as linked to cytomegalovirus. Three CMV-associated chains were confirmed in vitro to be specific for CMV antigens.

Among the 120 subjects of the validation cohort, separate from the 666-subject first cohort, were the donors. This CDR3 comprises 16 residues. The germline gives CDR1 SGDLS, CDR2 YYNGEE. Trimming removed 0 bases from V and 2 bases from J, with 12 bases in between. The repertoire was sequenced with immunoSEQ multiplex PCR; TCRdb's copy has only in-frame clones and lacks some. This repertoire shows some 170,000 clones, 70% to 90% found once; its top ten account for about 2.3%. Comment on this clone: No antigen is known for it.

The sample was PBMCs. This clonotype was sampled from a woman between 18 and 30 years old in good health and CMV-seronegative. This chain joins TRBV9 and TRBJ2-1; D perhaps matches TRBD2 (6 bases). DNA of the CDR3: TGTGCCAGCAGCGTAGGTACTAGCCCCCCCTACAATGAGCAGTTCTTC. Its protein product is CASSVGTSPPYNEQFF.